A single sample is the source of the 20 T cell receptor beta chains below, sequenced in a study of CD8 T cells in Susac syndrome. RNA totalling about 0.45 to 1 ug underwent reverse transcription with random hexamers. A single record per CDR3 protein comes from TCRdb applying MiXCR to the immunoSEQ multiplex PCR reads. The profile covers approximately 190,000 distinct CDR3 sequences, with around 93% appearing a single time and about 0.15% taken by the ten largest. Material: CD8+ T cells from PBMCs. All receptors derive from a human donor with Susac syndrome.

V gene TRBV5-4 combines with J gene TRBJ2-5; D is possibly TRBD2 (6 bases). This CDR3 has 16 amino acids. Per the germline V gene, CDR1 is SGHNT and CDR2 is YYREEE (reference sequence). Trimming shortened V by 0 bases and J by 0 bases, and 12 bases separated the two germline ends. DNA of the CDR3: TGTGCCAGCAGCTTGGCCGTCGGGACTGACCAAGAGACCCAGTACTTC. This sequence encodes CASSLAVGTDQETQYF.

The chain uses TRBV9 and TRBJ2-1, with D perhaps TRBD2 (6 bases). CDR3 length equals 15 residues. V gave up 4 bases and J gave up 2 bases, with 13 bases separating them. Germline lookup yields CDR1 SGDLS and CDR2 YYNGEE. The CDR3 DNA is TGTGCCAGCAGCAATCGTGGAGGGGCCTACAATGAGCAGTTCTTC. Translated, it gives CASSNRGGAYNEQFF.

The chain employs TRBV20-1 and TRBJ2-7; the D is unclear. Germline lookup yields CDR1 DFQATT and CDR2 SNEGSKA (reference sequence). This CDR3 has 13 residues. V was shortened by 1 base and J by 0 bases, with 7 bases between the two germline ends. CDR3 sequence: CSARAPYSYEQYF. CDR3 nucleotide sequence: TGCAGTGCTAGAGCGCCTTACTCCTACGAGCAGTACTTC.

The J gene is TRBJ2-7, the V gene TRBV2; D not resolved. CDR1 and CDR2 (germline): SNHLY, FYNNEI. This CDR3 region has 13 residues. Trimming left V 4 bases short and J 2 bases short, with 9 bases between. DNA of the CDR3: TGTGCCAGCAGTGTAGAGCAGCCCTACGAGCAGTACTTC. Protein sequence: CASSVEQPYEQYF.

This chain connects TRBV24-1 to TRBJ2-3, with TRBD1 matching 11 bases. CDR3 length equals 16 residues. The V and J ends lost 1 base and 5 bases, in that order; junction bases with no gene match: 4. Germline V CDR1 and CDR2: KGHDR, SFDVKD. The CDR3 protein is CATSDFGQGAGDTQYF. CDR3 bases: TGTGCCACCAGTGATTTCGGACAGGGGGCTGGAGATACGCAGTATTTT.

Written as DNA, the CDR3 is TGTGCCAGCAGCAGGACAGGGTTTGGCTACACCTTC. It encodes CASSRTGFGYTF. The chain has TRBV12-3 or TRBV12-4 and TRBJ1-2; 8 nucleotides match TRBD1. This CDR3 comprises 12 residues. The V and J ends lost 6 bases and 7 bases, in that order; junction bases with no gene match: 4.

The rearrangement uses TRBV2 and TRBJ2-5, with D maybe TRBD1 (5 bases). The CDR3 has 16 residues. The V gene's germline CDR1 is SNHLY and CDR2 FYNNEI. The V end lost 1 base, the J end lost 0 bases, and 12 bases lay between the germline ends. For the CDR3, the DNA is TGTGCCAGCAGTGAAGGACTGGGGCGGTACCAAGAGACCCAGTACTTC. This codes for CASSEGLGRYQETQYF.

The chain has TRBV6-5 and TRBJ2-3, with TRBD2 identical over 12 bases. J was trimmed by 0 bases and V by 10 bases; bases with no gene match: 5. The CDR3 contains 15 residues. Germline V gene sequence: CDR1 MNHEY, CDR2 SVGAGI. CDR3 sequence (DNA): TGTGCCACGCTAGCGGGGGGGCGAAGCACAGATACGCAGTATTTT. Translation gives CATLAGGRSTDTQYF.

V gene TRBV14 combines with J gene TRBJ2-6, with 12 bases identical to TRBD1. V lost 8 bases, J lost 3 bases, and 2 bases stayed unmatched. CDR3 length: 15 residues. From germline, CDR1 is SGHDN and CDR2 FVKESK. The CDR3 reads CASGTGGLGANVLTF. The CDR3, as DNA: TGTGCCAGCGGGACAGGGGGCCTTGGGGCCAACGTCCTGACTTTC.

V is TRBV15 and J is TRBJ2-7; 10 nucleotides agree with TRBD1. CDR1 and CDR2 (germline): LNHNV, YYDKDF (reference sequence). With 3 bases clipped from V and 1 base from J, the junction kept 3 bases outside the gene matches. This CDR3 contains 15 residues. The CDR3 DNA reads TGTGCCACCAGCAGGGACAGGGGGATTTCCTACGAGCAGTACTTC. It codes for CATSRDRGISYEQYF.

The V call is TRBV7-6, the J call TRBJ2-3; D is unclear. Deletions cut 5 bases from V and 0 bases from J, with 15 bases between. The CDR3 is made up of 16 amino acids. CDR1 is SGHVS, CDR2 FNYEAQ, per germline. CDR3 nucleotide sequence: TGTGCCAGCAGCATACGAGTTCTTACTAGCACAGATACGCAGTATTTT. Residues: CASSIRVLTSTDTQYF.

The chain recombines TRBV7-3 with TRBJ1-1; D is uncertain. In germline, CDR1 is SGHTA, CDR2 FQGTGA. The CDR3 is 16 amino acids. V was shortened by 0 bases and J by 0 bases, with 11 bases between the two germline ends. CDR3 nucleotide sequence: TGTGCCAGCAGCTTAACGTATCAGCTATTGAACACTGAAGCTTTCTTT. The encoded protein is CASSLTYQLLNTEAFF.

The V call is TRBV19, the J call TRBJ1-5, with a tentative D call TRBD1 (5 bases). V lost 7 bases and J lost 7, with 23 bases in between. CDR3 length: 16 residues. The germline V gene has CDR1 LNHDA and CDR2 SQIVND (reference sequence). The CDR3 DNA reads as TGTGCCAGTACCCTGGAGATGGGGGTCGGGCGGCAGCCCCAGCATTTT. Amino acid sequence: CASTLEMGVGRQPQHF.

The CDR3 reads CASSPRGVGFYNEQFF. CDR3 bases: TGTGCCAGCAGTCCCCGGGGGGTAGGCTTCTACAATGAGCAGTTCTTC. The chain employs TRBV27 and TRBJ2-1, with 7 bases that match TRBD2. The CDR3 spans 16 residues. Trimming cost V 5 bases and J 3 bases; bases outside gene matches: 10. Germline CDR1 reads MNHEY; CDR2 reads SMNVEV (reference sequence).

The chain links TRBV12-3 or TRBV12-4 to TRBJ1-2; tentative D call: TRBD1 (6 bases). The CDR3 runs to 13 residues. The V end was cut by 2 bases, the J end by 3 bases, with 7 bases between. The CDR3 DNA follows: TGTGCCAGCAGTTTAAGGACAGACTATGGCTACACCTTC. Translating gives CASSLRTDYGYTF.

The chain is built from TRBV18 and TRBJ2-3, with 7 bases aligning to TRBD2. The CDR3 has 13 residues. With V trimmed by 2 bases and J by 12 bases, 8 bases remained unmatched. The germline gives CDR1 KGHSH, CDR2 LQKENI. This CDR3 is CASSPASRTSQYF. The CDR3 nucleotides are TGTGCCAGCTCACCAGCCTCCCGGACTAGTCAGTATTTT.

The chain joins TRBV7-3 to TRBJ1-1; D may be TRBD1 (5 bases). The CDR3 loop spans 13 amino acids. Trimming took 4 bases from V and 7 from J, leaving 13 bases between them. Looked up from germline, CDR1 is SGHTA and CDR2 is FQGTGA. CDR3 in DNA: TGTGCCAGCAGCTCTCATGGGGGGGATGAAGCTTTCTTT. Translation gives CASSSHGGDEAFF.

This rearrangement joins TRBV30 to TRBJ1-1; D may be TRBD1 (6 bases). Germline V CDR1 and CDR2: GTSNPN, SVGIG (reference sequence). V was pared by 1 base and J by 1 base, with 10 bases between. There are 14 residues in the CDR3. The CDR3 is CAWSADSPNTEAFF. In DNA, the CDR3 is TGTGCCTGGAGTGCGGACAGCCCGAACACTGAAGCTTTCTTT.

This chain joins TRBV4-1 and TRBJ1-5; a weak D match, TRBD1 (6 bases). Germline V CDR1 and CDR2: MGHRA, YSYEKL. Between the trimmed V and J ends, which lost 6 bases and 3 bases, there was a span of 12 bases. This CDR3 region has 14 residues. This chain's CDR3 is CASRMTGYNQPQHF. The DNA for the CDR3 is TGCGCCAGCAGAATGACAGGCTACAATCAGCCCCAGCATTTT.

The chain is built from TRBV30 and TRBJ2-1; the D gene is possibly TRBD1 (5 bases). The CDR3 is made up of 14 amino acids. Per the germline V gene, CDR1 is GTSNPN and CDR2 is SVGIG (reference sequence). Trimming removed 0 bases at V and 5 bases at J, with 11 bases between. The CDR3: CAWSVSGWDNEQFF. For the CDR3, the DNA is TGTGCCTGGAGTGTATCAGGGTGGGACAATGAGCAGTTCTTC.